This T cell receptor beta chain was captured in a study of cytomegalovirus exposure and HLA in healthy donors. Study-wide points: Presence/absence analyses rested on an assumption that sequencing depth was roughly uniform across donors. In the analysis, some V segments, TRBV6-2 and TRBV6-3 included, were excluded as indistinguishable.

The primer mix had 60 Vbeta and 13 Jbeta primers. Assay used: immunoSEQ multiplex PCR; TCRdb lists only in-frame clones, some missing. The sample carries 160,000 or so clones, around 69% recorded once. Comment on this clone: The antigen is not known.

The CDR3 has 18 amino acids. The junction had 13 bases not matched to a gene; V was cut back by 3 bases and J by 5 bases. Germline V CDR1 and CDR2: SQVTM, ANQGSEA. The rearrangement joins TRBV29-1 to TRBJ2-5, with 15 positions matching TRBD2. This clonotype was obtained from a woman in her thirties in good health and CMV-seronegative. The specimen sequenced was PBMCs. The CDR3 coding sequence is TGCAGCGTTGATAATATTCCGGGACTAGCGGGAGGAGGGGAGACCCAGTACTTC. Encoded protein: CSVDNIPGLAGGGETQYF.